Included here is one TCR beta chain sequence, with context. The data were obtained in a study of blood T cell repertoires in COVID-19. Study-level background: The origin of the acute and convalescent COVID-19 samples was the United States, Italy and Spain. Nucleic acid was either cDNA or gDNA, and it came from T cells, B-cell-depleted T cells, or PBMCs.

This CDR3 is built from 14 residues. V lost 5 bases, J lost 7 bases, and 5 bases stayed unmatched. Per the germline V gene, CDR1 is SGHNT and CDR2 is YENEEA. The authors' processing: Using reference gene primer amplification, nucleated cell counts were estimated. Only in-frame clones appear in the TCRdb table, and some are missing; sequencing was by immunoSEQ multiplex PCR. V, J and clone size are those of that table, while D and trimming were read from the DNA. The repertoire has around 97,000 clones, approximately 84% of them found once; the top ten carry 10%. Sample: peripheral blood. The chain combines TRBV11-3 with TRBJ1-6; TRBD1 aligns across 7 bases. This TCR came from a man between 65 and 80 years old with acute or convalescent COVID-19. The CDR3 region is CASSRDSKNSPLHF. DNA of the CDR3: TGTGCCAGCAGCCGGGACAGTAAAAATTCACCCCTCCACTTT.